These 6 T cell receptor beta chains were all obtained from the same sample, sequenced in a study of cytomegalovirus exposure and HLA in healthy donors. Vbeta (60) and Jbeta (13) primers were used in the PCR. Produced via immunoSEQ multiplex PCR; TCRdb's table is partial and in-frame only. The data contain some 60,000 clones, just under 85% of them singletons. Input material: PBMCs. These receptors were collected from a man between 35 and 55 years old in good health and CMV-seronegative.

In DNA, the CDR3 is TGTGCCAGTAGTACAAGGACTAGCGGGGGCCTAAGCTCCTACGAGCAGTACTTC. Translated: CASSTRTSGGLSSYEQYF. The chain recombines TRBV19 with TRBJ2-7; 13 bases are shared with TRBD2. The CDR3 consists of 18 residues. Germline CDR1 and CDR2: LNHDA and SQIVND (reference sequence). V lost 4 bases and J lost 0; bases outside the gene matches: 9.

Written as DNA, the CDR3 is TGTGCCAGCAGTTCTTCCTCTGGGGCCAACGTCCTGACTTTC. Its translation: CASSSSSGANVLTF. V usage is TRBV7-3 and J usage is TRBJ2-6; D call uncertain. The CDR3 is 14 amino acids. Germline V lookup: CDR1 SGHTA, CDR2 FQGTGA. Trimming left V 6 bases short and J 0 bases short, with 6 bases between.

This rearrangement joins TRBV25-1 to TRBJ1-1, with D perhaps matching TRBD1 (6 bases). V dropped 7 bases and J dropped 1 base, with 22 bases sitting between them. CDR1 is MGHDK, CDR2 SYGVNS, per germline. The CDR3 has 17 residues. For the CDR3, the DNA is TGTGCCAGCACCCCTCTAGAGGGGGGGCCGGGGAACACTGAAGCTTTCTTT. Translated, it gives CASTPLEGGPGNTEAFF. Complete variable domain (other parts from reference TRBV25-1 and TRBJ1-1): EADIYQTPRYLVIGTGKKITLECSQTMGHDKMYWYQQDPGMELHLIHYSYGVNSTEKGDLSSESTVSRIRTEHFPLTLESARPSHTSQYLCASTPLEGGPGNTEAFFGQGTRLTVV.

This clone has just a few counts. The rearrangement links TRBV6-6 to TRBJ1-3; D might be TRBD1 (6 bases). V was cut by 8 bases and J by 1 base, with 18 bases left in between. The CDR3 totals 16 residues. CDR1 MNHNY and CDR2 SVGAGI come from the germline V gene (reference sequence). The CDR3 region is CASGMQGFSSGNTIYF. The CDR3 DNA reads as TGTGCCAGCGGGATGCAGGGGTTTTCTTCTGGAAACACCATATATTTT.

This chain uses TRBV4-2 with TRBJ2-7, with 8 bases fitting TRBD2. Germline V gene data show CDR1 as LGHNA and CDR2 as YNFKEQ. The CDR3 runs 19 residues. J lost 1 base, V lost 1 base, and 15 bases had no gene match. CDR3 region: CASSQGLPQTGGPSYEQYF. For the CDR3, the DNA is TGTGCCAGCAGCCAAGGCTTACCTCAGACGGGGGGGCCTTCCTACGAGCAGTACTTC.

This chain joins TRBV4-3 and TRBJ2-5; possible D gene TRBD2, 6 bases. Trimming stripped 4 bases from V and 1 base from J, with 13 bases between. The germline gives CDR1 LGHNA, CDR2 YSLEER. The CDR3 has 15 residues. CDR3 sequence reads: CASSRSAGTQETQYF. DNA of the CDR3: TGCGCCAGCAGCCGCAGCGCGGGGACCCAAGAGACCCAGTACTTC.